This TCR beta chain was recorded in a study of identical twins (dated by TCRdb to the mid-2010s). Looking at the study overall: To test whether fetal clonotypes persist, this study deep-sequenced TCR alpha and beta repertoires from monozygotic twins, from unrelated adults of various ages, and from cord blood. Replicate twin experiments were performed at different times using different library preparation protocols to rule out contamination. Results and caveats for the whole study, not just this receptor: Compared with coincidental sharing between unrelated individuals, out-of-frame TCR alpha sequences shared between twins had an excess of sequences with low generation probability. The excess sharing between twins in beta out-of-frame sequences was weaker because fewer shared sequences reduced the signal-to-noise ratio. In monozygotic twins, recombination models systematically underestimated out-of-frame TCR alpha sharing, but the models matched the sharing seen between unrelated individuals. Because the same donors could not be followed over many years, conclusions were based on cross-sectional statistical analysis. Zero-insertion analyses could be partly confounded by invariant T cells such as MAIT and iNKT, though diverse VJ usage argued against such confounding for most clonotypes. Fewer insertions were carried by abundant cord blood beta clonotypes; a weaker similar trend was observed in young adult naive repertoires, while no such trend was observed in memory repertoires.

The library was built by means of 5' RACE. These reads were obtained on an Illumina HiSeq 2000. A universal primer binding site was added through template switching, and the final cDNA carried a unique molecular identifier so that TCR cDNA molecules could be counted accurately. Specific primers in the conserved constant-segment region were used to synthesize first-strand cDNA for TCR alpha and beta chains. To control for contamination, every cDNA library was double barcoded, receiving both a SMART-Mk sample barcode and Illumina barcodes. TruSeq adapter sequences, together with Illumina sample barcodes, were added in two successive PCR steps. TCR alpha and beta cDNA libraries were sequenced on the Illumina HiSeq platform with custom primers. The source study handled its data this way. Raw reads were processed with MiGEC to extract unique molecular identifiers, and MiXCR was used to determine CDR3 positions. Recombination models were inferred per individual with the repgenHMM and IGoR tools using an EM algorithm. The analysis of shared clonotypes was done with the tcR package in R, with sharing normalized by the product of cloneset sizes. To study raw recombination without the effects of thymic and clonal selection, out-of-frame nonproductive sequences were analyzed. TCRdb redid the processing of the public reads, applying fastp at Q25 and MiXCR, and retained in-frame beta chains. Rows are combined by CDR3 protein, so each entry shows the most common genes and DNA. Clone size and V and J calls follow TCRdb, not the original study. The sample yields over 600,000 distinct CDR3 sequences; 21% were counted once. In total, the top ten clones hold about 4.5% of the sample.

Turning to this clonotype: No cognate antigen has been identified for it. Base-call qualities are not available, and no considerably larger clone is one nucleotide away.

The CDR1 and CDR2 encoded by the germline V gene (reference sequence) are LNHDA and SQIVND. V is cut back by 8 bases and J by 3 bases, with 6 bases in the junction unmatched. From the cysteine up to the phenylalanine, the CDR3 has a length of 15 residues. The kept DNA is CDR3 alone, 45 bases in frame from the first base. Every donor in the study was a healthy Caucasian. Three pairs of female monozygotic twins, all aged 18 to 29 years, made up the twin cohort. Peripheral blood mononuclear cells were used as the source from which RNA for TCR libraries was isolated. This sample was shared with a second study, whose subject was T cells expressing NK-cell markers. As described in the second report: Eight donors provided sorted CD3+CD56+NKG2C+, CD3+CD56+NKG2C- and CD3+CD56-NKG2C+ T-cell subsets, whose TCR beta-chain repertoires were profiled. Most of the eight sequenced donors were HCMV-seropositive and one was HCMV-seronegative. In several experiments an anti-gammadeltaTCR antibody was added to restrict sorting to alphabetaTCR-expressing T cells. In 5 to 7 donors, the dominant CD3+CD56+NKG2C+ clonotypes ranked among the top 10 CD8+ clonotypes, making up roughly 1.0-8% of CD8+ T cells. Those dominant clonotypes were again the most abundant among CD3+CD56-NKG2C+ cells in a handful of donors, at about 28.3-65%. Whether the expanded NKG2C-expressing T cell clones were specific for HCMV antigens remained unclear. Randomly selected healthy volunteers, three men and five women, were used as the eight sequenced donors. To determine HCMV serostatus, a commercial ELISA kit was used to detect HCMV-specific IgG in serum. For more than five donors, bulk peripheral blood T-cell repertoires were additionally sequenced from unsorted PBMC. Reads were demultiplexed and grouped by UMI with MIGEC, and clonotypes were assembled and quantified with MiTCR. To exclude erroneous sequences, only TCR cDNA sequences supported by at least two reads were retained. The tcR package was used for downstream repertoire analysis, and clonotypes were matched across fractions by CDR3 nucleotide sequence plus V segment. VDJmatch was used to annotate antigen specificity against VDJdb, with one amino acid substitution allowed in CDR3.

The sequence was obtained from a woman younger than 35 in good health. The chain employs TRBV19 and TRBJ2-2, with TRBD1 matching 10 junction bases. The sequenced sample consisted of PBMCs. This receptor carries the CDR3 CASEDRGVDTGELFF. The DNA sequence follows: TGTGCCAGTGAGGACAGGGGGGTCGACACCGGGGAGCTGTTTTTT.